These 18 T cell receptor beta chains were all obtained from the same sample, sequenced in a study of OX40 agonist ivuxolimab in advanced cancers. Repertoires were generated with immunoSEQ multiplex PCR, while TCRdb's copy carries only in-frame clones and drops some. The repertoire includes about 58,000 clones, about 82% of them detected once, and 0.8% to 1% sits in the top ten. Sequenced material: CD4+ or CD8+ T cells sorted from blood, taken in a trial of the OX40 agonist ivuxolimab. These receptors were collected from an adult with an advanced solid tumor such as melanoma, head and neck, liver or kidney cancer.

The CDR3 DNA reads as TGTGCCAGCACCCGAAGGACAGTTTTACGTTCGGAGCAGTTCTTC. Amino acids: CASTRRTVLRSEQFF. This sequence joins TRBV7-8 and TRBJ2-1; a possible D gene is TRBD1 (6 bases). This CDR3 has 15 amino acids. V was clipped by 7 bases and J by 10 bases, with 23 bases between them. The germline CDR1 and CDR2 sequences are SGHVS and FQNEAQ.

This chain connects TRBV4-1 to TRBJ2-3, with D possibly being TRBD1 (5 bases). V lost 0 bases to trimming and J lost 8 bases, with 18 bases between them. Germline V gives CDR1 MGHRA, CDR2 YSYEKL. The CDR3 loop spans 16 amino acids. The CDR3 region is CASSQDSVGLIGTQYF. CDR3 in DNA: TGCGCCAGCAGCCAAGACTCGGTGGGGCTAATTGGTACGCAGTATTTT.

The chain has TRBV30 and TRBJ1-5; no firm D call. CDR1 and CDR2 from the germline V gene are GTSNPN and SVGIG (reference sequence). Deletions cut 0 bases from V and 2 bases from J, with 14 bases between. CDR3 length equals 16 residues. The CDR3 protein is CAWSVPAGRGNQPQHF. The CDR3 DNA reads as TGTGCCTGGAGTGTCCCGGCAGGCCGCGGCAATCAGCCCCAGCATTTT.

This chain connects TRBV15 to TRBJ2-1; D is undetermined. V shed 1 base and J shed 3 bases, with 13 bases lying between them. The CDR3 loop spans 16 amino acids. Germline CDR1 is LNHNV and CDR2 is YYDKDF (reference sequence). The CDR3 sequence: CATSRVLGKRYNEQFF. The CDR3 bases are TGTGCCACCAGCAGAGTTCTGGGGAAGCGCTACAATGAGCAGTTCTTC.

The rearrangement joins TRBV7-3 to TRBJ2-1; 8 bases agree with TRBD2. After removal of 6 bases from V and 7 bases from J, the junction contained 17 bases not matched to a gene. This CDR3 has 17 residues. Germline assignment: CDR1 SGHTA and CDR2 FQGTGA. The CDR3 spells CASSPQGGASGFNEQFF. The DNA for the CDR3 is TGTGCCAGCAGTCCTCAAGGGGGTGCTAGCGGGTTTAATGAGCAGTTCTTC.

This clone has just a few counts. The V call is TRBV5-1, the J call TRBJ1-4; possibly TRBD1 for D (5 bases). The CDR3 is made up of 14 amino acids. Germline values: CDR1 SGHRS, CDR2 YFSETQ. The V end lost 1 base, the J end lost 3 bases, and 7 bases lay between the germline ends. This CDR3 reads CASSLLGPNEKLFF. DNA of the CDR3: TGCGCCAGCAGCTTGTTGGGGCCTAATGAAAAACTGTTTTTT.

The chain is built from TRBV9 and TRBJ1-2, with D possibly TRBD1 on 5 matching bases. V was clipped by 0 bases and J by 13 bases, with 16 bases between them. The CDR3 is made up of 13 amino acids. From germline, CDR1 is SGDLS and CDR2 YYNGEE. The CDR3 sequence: CASSVGTMQGGTF. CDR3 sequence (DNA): TGTGCCAGCAGCGTAGGGACAATGCAGGGTGGCACCTTC.

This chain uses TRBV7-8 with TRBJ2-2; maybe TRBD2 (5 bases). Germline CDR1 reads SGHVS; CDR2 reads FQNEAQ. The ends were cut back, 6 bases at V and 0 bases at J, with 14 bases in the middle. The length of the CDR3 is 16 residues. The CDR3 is CASSSAGRPNTGELFF. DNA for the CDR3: TGTGCCAGCAGTTCTGCGGGCAGGCCGAACACCGGGGAGCTGTTTTTT.

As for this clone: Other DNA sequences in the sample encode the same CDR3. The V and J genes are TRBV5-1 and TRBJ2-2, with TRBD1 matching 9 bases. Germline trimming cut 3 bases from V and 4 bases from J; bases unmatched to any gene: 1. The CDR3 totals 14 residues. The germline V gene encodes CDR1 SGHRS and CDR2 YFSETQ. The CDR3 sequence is CASSWGQGTGELFF. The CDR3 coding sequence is TGCGCCAGCAGCTGGGGACAGGGCACCGGGGAGCTGTTTTTT.

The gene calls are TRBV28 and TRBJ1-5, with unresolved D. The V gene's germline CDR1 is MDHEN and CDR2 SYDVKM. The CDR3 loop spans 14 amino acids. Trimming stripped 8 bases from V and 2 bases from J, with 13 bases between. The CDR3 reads CASRRVPGNQPQHF. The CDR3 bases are TGTGCCAGCCGCCGGGTACCGGGCAATCAGCCCCAGCATTTT.

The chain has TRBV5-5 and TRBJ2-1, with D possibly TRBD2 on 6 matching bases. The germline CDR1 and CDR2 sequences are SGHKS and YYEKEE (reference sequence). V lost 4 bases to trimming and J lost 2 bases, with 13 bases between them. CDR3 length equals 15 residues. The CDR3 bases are TGTGCCAGCAGCCAACGGACTACTACCTACAATGAGCAGTTCTTC. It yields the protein CASSQRTTTYNEQFF.

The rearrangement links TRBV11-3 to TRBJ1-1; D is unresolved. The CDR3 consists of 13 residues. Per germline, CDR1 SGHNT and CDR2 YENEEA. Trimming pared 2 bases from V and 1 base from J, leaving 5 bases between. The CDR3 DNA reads TGTGCCAGCAGCTTAAATTCGAACACTGAAGCTTTCTTT. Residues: CASSLNSNTEAFF.

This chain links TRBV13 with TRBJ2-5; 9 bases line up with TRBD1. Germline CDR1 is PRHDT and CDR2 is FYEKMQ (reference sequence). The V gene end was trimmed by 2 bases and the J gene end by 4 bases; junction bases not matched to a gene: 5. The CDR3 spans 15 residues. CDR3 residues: CASSLTGQGRETQYF. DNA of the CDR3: TGTGCCAGCAGCTTAACCGGACAGGGGCGAGAGACCCAGTACTTC.

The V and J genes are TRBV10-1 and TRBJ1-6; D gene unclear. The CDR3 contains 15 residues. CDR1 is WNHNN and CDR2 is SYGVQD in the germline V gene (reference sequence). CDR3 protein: CAPIAPRIQHSPLHF. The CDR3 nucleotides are TGCGCACCAATAGCCCCAAGGATCCAGCATTCACCCCTCCACTTT.

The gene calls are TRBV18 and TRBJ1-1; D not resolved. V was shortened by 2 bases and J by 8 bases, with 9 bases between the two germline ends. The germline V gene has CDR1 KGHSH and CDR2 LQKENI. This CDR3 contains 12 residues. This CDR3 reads CASSPKPLEAFF. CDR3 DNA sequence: TGTGCCAGCTCACCAAAACCCTTAGAAGCTTTCTTT.

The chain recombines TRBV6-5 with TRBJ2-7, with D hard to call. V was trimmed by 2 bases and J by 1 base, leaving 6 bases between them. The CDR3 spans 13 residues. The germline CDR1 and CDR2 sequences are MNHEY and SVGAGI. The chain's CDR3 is CASSYEESYEQYF. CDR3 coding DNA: TGTGCCAGCAGTTACGAAGAGTCCTACGAGCAGTACTTC.

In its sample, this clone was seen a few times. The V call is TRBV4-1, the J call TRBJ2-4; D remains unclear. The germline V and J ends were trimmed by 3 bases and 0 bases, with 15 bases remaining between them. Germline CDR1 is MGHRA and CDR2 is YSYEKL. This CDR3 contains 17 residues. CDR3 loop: CASSHSSTPLAKNIQYF. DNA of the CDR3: TGCGCCAGCAGCCACAGTTCGACACCCCTAGCCAAAAACATTCAGTACTTC.

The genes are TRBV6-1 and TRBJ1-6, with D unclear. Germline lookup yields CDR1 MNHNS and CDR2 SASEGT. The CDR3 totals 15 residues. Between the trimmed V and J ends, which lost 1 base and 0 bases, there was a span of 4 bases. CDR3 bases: TGTGCCAGCAGTGAAGGGGGCTCCTATAATTCACCCCTCCACTTT. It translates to CASSEGGSYNSPLHF.